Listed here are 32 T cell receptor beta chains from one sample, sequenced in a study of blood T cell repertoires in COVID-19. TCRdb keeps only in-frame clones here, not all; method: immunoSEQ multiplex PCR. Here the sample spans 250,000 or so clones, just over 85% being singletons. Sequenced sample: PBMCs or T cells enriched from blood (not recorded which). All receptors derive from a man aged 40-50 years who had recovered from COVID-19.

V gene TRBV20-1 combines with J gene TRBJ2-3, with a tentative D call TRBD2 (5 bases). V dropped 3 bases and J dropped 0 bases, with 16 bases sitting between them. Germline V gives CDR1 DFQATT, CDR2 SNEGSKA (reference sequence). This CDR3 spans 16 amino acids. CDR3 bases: TGCAGTGCTAGTAACCAGCGGCCAACTAGCACAGATACGCAGTATTTT. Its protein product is CSASNQRPTSTDTQYF.

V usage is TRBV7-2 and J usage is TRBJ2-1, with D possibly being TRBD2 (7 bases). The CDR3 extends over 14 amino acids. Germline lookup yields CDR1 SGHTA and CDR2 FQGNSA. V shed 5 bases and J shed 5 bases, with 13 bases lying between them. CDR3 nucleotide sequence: TGTGCCAGCAGCGATCCGGGGGGCCACAATGAGCAGTTCTTC. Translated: CASSDPGGHNEQFF. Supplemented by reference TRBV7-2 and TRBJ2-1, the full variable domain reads GAGVSQSPSNKVTEKGKDVELRCDPISGHTALYWYRQSLGQGLEFLIYFQGNSAPDKSGLPSDRFSAERTGGSVSTLTIQRTQQEDSAVYLCASSDPGGHNEQFFGPGTRLTVL.

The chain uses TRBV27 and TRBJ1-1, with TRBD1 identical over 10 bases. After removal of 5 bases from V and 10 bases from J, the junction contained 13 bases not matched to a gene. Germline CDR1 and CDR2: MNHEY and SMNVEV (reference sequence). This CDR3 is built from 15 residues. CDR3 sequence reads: CASSPRDRGLLGAFF. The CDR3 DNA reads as TGTGCCAGCAGTCCCCGGGACAGGGGTCTTTTAGGAGCTTTCTTT.

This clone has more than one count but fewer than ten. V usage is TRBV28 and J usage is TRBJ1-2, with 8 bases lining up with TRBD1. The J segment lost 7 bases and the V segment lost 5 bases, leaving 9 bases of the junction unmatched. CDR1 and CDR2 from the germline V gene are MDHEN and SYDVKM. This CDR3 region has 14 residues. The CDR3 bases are TGTGCCAGCAGTGAGACAGGGGCTGGCGGTGGCTACACCTTC. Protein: CASSETGAGGGYTF.

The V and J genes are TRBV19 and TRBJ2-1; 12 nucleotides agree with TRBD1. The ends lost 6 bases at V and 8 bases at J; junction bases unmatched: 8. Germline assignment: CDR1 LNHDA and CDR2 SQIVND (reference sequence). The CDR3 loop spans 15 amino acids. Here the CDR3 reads CASSVRDRGPDEQFF. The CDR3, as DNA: TGTGCCAGTAGCGTCCGGGACAGGGGGCCCGATGAGCAGTTCTTC.

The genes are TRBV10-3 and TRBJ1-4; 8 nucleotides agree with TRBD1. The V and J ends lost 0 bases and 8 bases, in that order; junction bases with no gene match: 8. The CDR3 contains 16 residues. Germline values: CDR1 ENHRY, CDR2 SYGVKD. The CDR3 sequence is CAISESWQGAMEKLFF. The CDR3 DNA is TGTGCCATCAGTGAGTCGTGGCAGGGGGCGATGGAAAAACTGTTTTTT.

In nucleotides, the CDR3 is TGTGCCACCAGCAGAAGCGGGGGGGGCGGAGAGACCCAGTACTTC. Residues: CATSRSGGGGETQYF. V and J are TRBV15 and TRBJ2-5; 10 nucleotides align to TRBD2. With 2 bases clipped from V and 4 bases from J, the junction kept 4 bases outside the gene matches. Germline V lookup: CDR1 LNHNV, CDR2 YYDKDF (reference sequence). CDR3 length: 15 amino acids.

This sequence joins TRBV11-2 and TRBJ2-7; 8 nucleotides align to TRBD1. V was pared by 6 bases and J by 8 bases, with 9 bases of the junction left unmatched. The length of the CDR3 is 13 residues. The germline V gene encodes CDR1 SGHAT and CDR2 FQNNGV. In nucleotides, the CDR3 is TGTGCCAGCAGTCAGGACAGGGCTACGAAGCAGTACTTC. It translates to CASSQDRATKQYF.

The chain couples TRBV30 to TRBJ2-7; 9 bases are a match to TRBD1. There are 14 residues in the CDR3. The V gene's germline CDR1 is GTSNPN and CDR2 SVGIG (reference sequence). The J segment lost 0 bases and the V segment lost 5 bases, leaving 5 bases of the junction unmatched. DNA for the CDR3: TGTGCCTGGGCCGGGACAGGGAGCTCCTACGAGCAGTACTTC. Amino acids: CAWAGTGSSYEQYF. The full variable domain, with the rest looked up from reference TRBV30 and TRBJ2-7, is SQTIHQWPATLVQPVGSPLSLECTVEGTSNPNLYWYRQAAGRGLQLLFYSVGIGQISSEVPQNLSASRPQDRQFILSSKKLLLSDSGFYLCAWAGTGSSYEQYFGPGTRLTVT.

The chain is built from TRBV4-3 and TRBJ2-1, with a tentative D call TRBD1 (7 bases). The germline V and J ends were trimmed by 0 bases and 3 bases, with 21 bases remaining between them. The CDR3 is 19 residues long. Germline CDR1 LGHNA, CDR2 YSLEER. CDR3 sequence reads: CASSQDRLAAGQIYNEQFF. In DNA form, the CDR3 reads TGCGCCAGCAGCCAAGATCGGTTAGCCGCGGGACAGATCTACAATGAGCAGTTCTTC.

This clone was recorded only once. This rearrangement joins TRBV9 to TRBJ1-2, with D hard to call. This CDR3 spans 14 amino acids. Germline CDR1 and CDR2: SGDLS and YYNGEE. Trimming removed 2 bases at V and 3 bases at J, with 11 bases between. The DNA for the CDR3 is TGTGCCAGCAGCGTCCGGGAGATCCACTATGGCTACACCTTC. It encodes CASSVREIHYGYTF.

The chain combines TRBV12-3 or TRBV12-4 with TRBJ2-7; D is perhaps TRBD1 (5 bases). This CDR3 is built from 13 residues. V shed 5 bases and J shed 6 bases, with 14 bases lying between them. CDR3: CASSPGFTGEQYF. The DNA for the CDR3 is TGTGCCAGCAGTCCAGGGTTTACGGGCGAGCAGTACTTC.

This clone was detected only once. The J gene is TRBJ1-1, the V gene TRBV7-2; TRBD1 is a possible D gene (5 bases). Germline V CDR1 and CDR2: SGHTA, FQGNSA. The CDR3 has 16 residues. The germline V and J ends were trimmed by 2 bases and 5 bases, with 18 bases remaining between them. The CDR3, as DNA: TGTGCCAGCAGCTTACCCCCGTTGGGGGGAGGGACTGAAGCTTTCTTT. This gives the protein CASSLPPLGGGTEAFF.

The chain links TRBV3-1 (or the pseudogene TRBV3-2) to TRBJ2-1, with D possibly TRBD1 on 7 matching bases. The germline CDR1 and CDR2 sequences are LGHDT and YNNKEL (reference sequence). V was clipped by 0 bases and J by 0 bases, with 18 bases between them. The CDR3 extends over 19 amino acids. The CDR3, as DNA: TGTGCCAGCAGCCAAGACATACCGGAGGGGGCCTCCTCCTACAATGAGCAGTTCTTC. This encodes CASSQDIPEGASSYNEQFF.

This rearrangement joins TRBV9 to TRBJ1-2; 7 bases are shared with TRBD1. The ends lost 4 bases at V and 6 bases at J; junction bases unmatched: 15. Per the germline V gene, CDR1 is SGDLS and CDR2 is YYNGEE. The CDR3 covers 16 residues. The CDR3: CASSPRGSGGLNGYTF. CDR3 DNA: TGTGCCAGCAGCCCCCGAGGTTCAGGGGGGTTGAATGGCTACACCTTC.

The CDR3 coding sequence is TGTGCCAGCAGTTTCGCGGGGCCGCAGTATTTT. Protein product: CASSFAGPQYF. The chain combines TRBV28 with TRBJ2-3, with TRBD2 as a possible D gene (6 bases). Germline CDR1 is MDHEN and CDR2 is SYDVKM. V shed 3 bases and J shed 10 bases, with 8 bases lying between them. This CDR3 has 11 amino acids.

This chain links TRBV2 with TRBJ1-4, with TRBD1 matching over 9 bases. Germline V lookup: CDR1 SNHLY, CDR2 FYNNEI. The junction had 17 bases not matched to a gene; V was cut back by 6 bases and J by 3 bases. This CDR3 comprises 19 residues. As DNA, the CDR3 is TGTGCCAGCAGGCATTCGACAGGGGGTAATGTTTTTGCTAATGAAAAACTGTTTTTT. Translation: CASRHSTGGNVFANEKLFF.

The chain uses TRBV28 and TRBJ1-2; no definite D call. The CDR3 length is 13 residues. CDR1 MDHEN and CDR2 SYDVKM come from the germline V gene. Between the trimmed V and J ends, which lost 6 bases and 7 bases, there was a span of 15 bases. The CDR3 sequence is CASSRWADGGYTF. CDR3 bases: TGTGCCAGCAGCCGCTGGGCCGATGGTGGCTACACCTTC.

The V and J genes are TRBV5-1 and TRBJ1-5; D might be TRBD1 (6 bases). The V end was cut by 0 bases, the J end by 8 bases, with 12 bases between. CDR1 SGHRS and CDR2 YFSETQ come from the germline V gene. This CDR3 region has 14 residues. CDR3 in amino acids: CASSLAGEEEPQHF. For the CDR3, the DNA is TGCGCCAGCAGCTTGGCAGGGGAAGAGGAGCCCCAGCATTTT.

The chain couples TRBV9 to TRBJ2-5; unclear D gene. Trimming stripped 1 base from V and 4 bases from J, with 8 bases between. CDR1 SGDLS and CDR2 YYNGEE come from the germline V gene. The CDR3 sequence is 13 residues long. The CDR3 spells CASSVQVSETQYF. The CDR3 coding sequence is TGTGCCAGCAGCGTACAGGTTTCAGAGACCCAGTACTTC.

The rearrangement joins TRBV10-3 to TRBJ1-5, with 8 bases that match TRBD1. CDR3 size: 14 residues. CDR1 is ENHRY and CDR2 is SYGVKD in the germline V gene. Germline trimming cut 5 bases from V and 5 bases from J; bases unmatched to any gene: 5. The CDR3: CAISNPTGDQPQHF. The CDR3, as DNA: TGTGCCATCAGTAACCCGACAGGGGATCAGCCCCAGCATTTT.

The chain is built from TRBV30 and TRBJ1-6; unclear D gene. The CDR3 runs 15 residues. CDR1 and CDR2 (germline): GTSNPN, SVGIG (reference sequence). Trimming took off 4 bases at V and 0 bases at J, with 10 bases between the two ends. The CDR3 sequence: CAWTPGSSYNSPLHF. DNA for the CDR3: TGTGCCTGGACCCCGGGAAGCTCCTATAATTCACCCCTCCACTTT.

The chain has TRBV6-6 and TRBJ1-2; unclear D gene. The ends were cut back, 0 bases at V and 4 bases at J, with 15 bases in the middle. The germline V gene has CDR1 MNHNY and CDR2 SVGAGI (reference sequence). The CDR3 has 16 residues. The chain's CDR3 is CASSYSRRMEIYGYTF. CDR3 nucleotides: TGTGCCAGCAGTTACTCGAGGCGGATGGAGATCTATGGCTACACCTTC.

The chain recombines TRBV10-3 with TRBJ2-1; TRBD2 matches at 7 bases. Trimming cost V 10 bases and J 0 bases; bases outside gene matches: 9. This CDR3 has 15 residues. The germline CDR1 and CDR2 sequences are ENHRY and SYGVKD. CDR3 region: CATLRERDSYNEQFF. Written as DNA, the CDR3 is TGTGCCACCCTGCGGGAGCGGGACTCCTACAATGAGCAGTTCTTC.

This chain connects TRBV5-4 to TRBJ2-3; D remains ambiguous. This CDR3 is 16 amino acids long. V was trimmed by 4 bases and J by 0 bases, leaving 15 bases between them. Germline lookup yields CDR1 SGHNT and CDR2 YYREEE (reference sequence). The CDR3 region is CASSPRWRTSTDTQYF. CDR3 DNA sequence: TGTGCCAGCAGCCCCAGGTGGCGAACTAGCACAGATACGCAGTATTTT.

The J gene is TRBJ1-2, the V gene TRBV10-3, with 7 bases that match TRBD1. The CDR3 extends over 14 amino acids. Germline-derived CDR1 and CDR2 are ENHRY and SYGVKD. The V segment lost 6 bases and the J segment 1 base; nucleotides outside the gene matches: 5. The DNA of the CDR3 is TGTGCCATCAGCACGGGACAGTTTAACTATGGCTACACCTTC. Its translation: CAISTGQFNYGYTF.

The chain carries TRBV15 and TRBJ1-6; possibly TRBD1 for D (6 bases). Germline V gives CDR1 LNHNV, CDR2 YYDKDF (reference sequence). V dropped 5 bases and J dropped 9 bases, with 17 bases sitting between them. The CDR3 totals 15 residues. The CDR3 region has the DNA TGTGCCACCAGCGCCCGGGGGGCCCCTAGTTCACCCCTCCACTTT. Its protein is CATSARGAPSSPLHF.

The CDR3 sequence: CASSPWGGGGELFF. In DNA, the CDR3 is TGCGCCAGCAGCCCGTGGGGGGGCGGCGGGGAGCTGTTTTTT. V and J are TRBV4-3 and TRBJ2-2; TRBD2 might be the D (7 bases). The length of the CDR3 is 14 residues. V was shortened by 4 bases and J by 7 bases, with 13 bases between the two germline ends. CDR1 and CDR2 (germline): LGHNA, YSLEER.

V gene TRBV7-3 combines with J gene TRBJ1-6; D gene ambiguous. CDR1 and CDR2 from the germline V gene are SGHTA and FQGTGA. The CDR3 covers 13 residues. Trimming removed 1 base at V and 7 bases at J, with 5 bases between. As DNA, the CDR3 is TGTGCCAGCAGCTTAAGCGTCAATTCACCCCTCCACTTT. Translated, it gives CASSLSVNSPLHF.

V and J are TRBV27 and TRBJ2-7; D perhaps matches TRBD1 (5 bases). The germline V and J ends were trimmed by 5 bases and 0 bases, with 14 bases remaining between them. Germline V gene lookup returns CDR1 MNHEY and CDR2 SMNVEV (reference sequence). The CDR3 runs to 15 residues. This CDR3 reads CASSRSPRGSYEQYF. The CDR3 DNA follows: TGTGCCAGCAGTCGATCCCCAAGGGGCTCCTACGAGCAGTACTTC.

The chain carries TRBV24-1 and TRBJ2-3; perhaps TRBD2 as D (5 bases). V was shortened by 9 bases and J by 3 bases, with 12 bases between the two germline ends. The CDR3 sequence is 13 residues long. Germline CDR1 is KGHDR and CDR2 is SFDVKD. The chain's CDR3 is CATEEVETDTQYF. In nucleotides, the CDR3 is TGTGCCACCGAGGAGGTAGAGACAGATACGCAGTATTTT.

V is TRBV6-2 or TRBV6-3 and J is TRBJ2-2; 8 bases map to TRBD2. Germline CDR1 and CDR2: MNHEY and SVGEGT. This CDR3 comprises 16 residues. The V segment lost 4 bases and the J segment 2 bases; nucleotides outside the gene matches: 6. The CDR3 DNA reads TGTGCCAGCAGTTCGGGCGGGGGGCCTAACACCGGGGAGCTGTTTTTT. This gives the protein CASSSGGGPNTGELFF.